This TCR beta chain was recovered during a study of T cells after yellow fever vaccination. Each CDR3 protein gets one entry after TCRdb re-called the 5' RACE reads with MiXCR. The repertoire includes under 700,000 distinct CDR3 sequences, approximately 16% of them detected once, and approximately 15% sits in the top ten. A remark on this clonotype: Its antigen is still unknown.

Germline CDR1 SGHNT, CDR2 YYREEE (reference sequence). The CDR3 loop spans 13 amino acids. V shed 4 bases and J shed 3 bases, with 10 bases lying between them. Points from the study as a whole: The booster saw the reappearance of most primary-vaccination clones (roughly 97% CD4, about 85% CD8).

The sequence was collected from a man between 18 and 35 years old who received the YFV17D yellow fever vaccine. The sequencing here drew on PBMCs, taken about 5 days after the first yellow fever vaccination. The chain employs TRBV5-4 and TRBJ2-5; D remains unclear. CDR3 loop: CASSPIREETQYF. The CDR3 DNA reads TGTGCCAGCAGCCCTATTAGGGAAGAGACCCAGTACTTC.